Following are 11 T cell receptor beta chains from one sample sequenced in a study of blood T cell repertoires in COVID-19 (dated by TCRdb to about 2020). Libraries were constructed by the immunoSEQ multiplex PCR assay. TCRdb obtained this table from immuneACCESS and retained in-frame rearrangements with V and J assigned. These tables miss some clones; where compared with another copy, unresolved V genes account for less than half of the shortfall, and the remainder is unexplained. The sample table records around 65,000 clones; 70% to 80% of these occur just once. The ten largest account for approximately 18% of the sample. The source material was peripheral blood. The source of these receptors is a man aged 60 to 69 with acute or convalescent COVID-19.

The chain carries TRBV28 and TRBJ2-2; D possibly corresponds to TRBD2 (5 bases). Germline V lookup: CDR1 MDHEN, CDR2 SYDVKM. V was cut by 9 bases and J by 5 bases, with 16 bases left in between. This CDR3 has 14 residues. CDR3 DNA: TGTGCCAGTTTAAGGACCACGGGAACCGGGGAGCTGTTTTTT. Protein product: CASLRTTGTGELFF.

A single count supports this clone. The rearrangement joins TRBV6-6 to TRBJ2-5; D is perhaps TRBD1 (7 bases). The V gene's germline CDR1 is MNHNY and CDR2 SVGAGI (reference sequence). This CDR3 has 14 amino acids. The V end lost 6 bases, the J end lost 5 bases, and 16 bases lay between the germline ends. CDR3 protein: CASRLQGEEETQYF. The CDR3 DNA is TGTGCCAGCAGACTCCAGGGGGAGGAGGAGACCCAGTACTTC.

The chain carries TRBV19 and TRBJ2-1; TRBD2 aligns across 12 bases. This CDR3 comprises 19 residues. CDR1 is LNHDA, CDR2 SQIVND, per germline (reference sequence). V lost 5 bases and J lost 4; bases outside the gene matches: 15. The DNA for the CDR3 is TGTGCCAGTAGTGGGTCGGGACTAGCGGGCCTCTCCTCTTACAATGAGCAGTTCTTC. Protein: CASSGSGLAGLSSYNEQFF.

The DNA of the CDR3 is TGTGCCAGCAGTCTAAGGACTAGCGGCGGTGAGCAGTTCTTC. This encodes CASSLRTSGGEQFF. The rearrangement joins TRBV2 to TRBJ2-1; 10 bases align to TRBD2. CDR3 length equals 14 residues. Unmatched junction bases numbered 7, after V lost 5 bases and J lost 9 bases. Germline CDR1 is SNHLY and CDR2 is FYNNEI.

V gene TRBV6-1 combines with J gene TRBJ2-1; TRBD1 aligns across 10 bases. In germline, CDR1 is MNHNS, CDR2 SASEGT. The ends lost 3 bases at V and 7 bases at J; junction bases unmatched: 6. The CDR3 has 15 amino acids. Here the CDR3 DNA reads TGTGCCAGCAGTGATCCGGGACAGGGGCTGAATGAGCAGTTCTTC. Residues: CASSDPGQGLNEQFF.

J is TRBJ2-7 and V is TRBV10-2; 9 nucleotides line up with TRBD1. The CDR3 length is 17 residues. Trimming removed 7 bases from V and 1 base from J; junction bases left unmatched: 14. Germline loops: CDR1 WSHSY, CDR2 SAAADI. CDR3 sequence: CASILVKMGQGSYEQYF. The DNA of the CDR3 is TGCGCCAGCATCCTTGTCAAAATGGGACAGGGTTCCTACGAGCAGTACTTC.

The chain recombines TRBV11-2 with TRBJ2-5; TRBD2 aligns across 7 bases. The CDR3 has 13 residues. CDR1 and CDR2 from the germline V gene are SGHAT and FQNNGV. The junction had 3 bases not matched to a gene; V was cut back by 6 bases and J by 2 bases. As DNA, the CDR3 is TGTGCCAGCAGGAGTAGCGGGCAAGAGACCCAGTACTTC. This sequence encodes CASRSSGQETQYF. The complete variable domain, with remaining parts taken from reference TRBV11-2 and TRBJ2-5, reads EAGVAQSPRYKIIEKRQSVAFWCNPISGHATLYWYQQILGQGPKLLIQFQNNGVVDDSQLPKDRFSAERLKGVDSTLKIQPAKLEDSAVYLCASRSSGQETQYFGPGTRLLVL.

The J gene is TRBJ1-2, the V gene TRBV21-1; the table's D call of TRBD1 was not tested on the DNA. TRBV21-1 is marked as a pseudogene. The CDR3 has 15 residues. CDR3 loop: CASSKGQGRDYGYTF. The CDR3 region has the DNA TGTGCCAGCAGCAAGGGACAGGGGAGGGACTATGGCTACACCTTC.

The chain combines TRBV4-2 with TRBJ2-7; 10 nucleotides agree with TRBD1. The V segment lost 2 bases and the J segment 7 bases; nucleotides outside the gene matches: 8. The CDR3 contains 15 residues. Germline loops: CDR1 LGHNA, CDR2 YNFKEQ. The CDR3 spells CASSQPGQGLGEQYF. Written as DNA, the CDR3 is TGTGCCAGCAGCCAACCGGGACAGGGGTTAGGGGAGCAGTACTTC.

The chain joins TRBV2 to TRBJ2-1; possibly TRBD2 for D (5 bases). Germline V gene lookup returns CDR1 SNHLY and CDR2 FYNNEI. CDR3 length: 14 residues. The V end lost 7 bases, the J end lost 1 base, and 11 bases lay between the germline ends. The CDR3 here is CASTRAESYNEQFF. The CDR3 DNA sequence: TGTGCCAGCACGAGGGCGGAATCCTACAATGAGCAGTTCTTC.

The chain couples TRBV7-9 to TRBJ1-5; D is unresolved. Germline CDR1 SEHNR, CDR2 FQNEAQ (reference sequence). The CDR3 is 13 residues long. The germline V and J ends were trimmed by 2 bases and 4 bases, with 6 bases remaining between them. In DNA form, the CDR3 reads TGTGCCAGCAGCTTAAAGGAGAATCAGCCCCAGCATTTT. Residues: CASSLKENQPQHF. The variable domain in full, completed from reference TRBV7-9 and TRBJ1-5, reads DTGVSQNPRHKITKRGQNVTFRCDPISEHNRLYWYRQTLGQGPEFLTYFQNEAQLEKSRLLSDRFSAERPKGSFSTLEIQRTEQGDSAMYLCASSLKENQPQHFGDGTRLSIL.